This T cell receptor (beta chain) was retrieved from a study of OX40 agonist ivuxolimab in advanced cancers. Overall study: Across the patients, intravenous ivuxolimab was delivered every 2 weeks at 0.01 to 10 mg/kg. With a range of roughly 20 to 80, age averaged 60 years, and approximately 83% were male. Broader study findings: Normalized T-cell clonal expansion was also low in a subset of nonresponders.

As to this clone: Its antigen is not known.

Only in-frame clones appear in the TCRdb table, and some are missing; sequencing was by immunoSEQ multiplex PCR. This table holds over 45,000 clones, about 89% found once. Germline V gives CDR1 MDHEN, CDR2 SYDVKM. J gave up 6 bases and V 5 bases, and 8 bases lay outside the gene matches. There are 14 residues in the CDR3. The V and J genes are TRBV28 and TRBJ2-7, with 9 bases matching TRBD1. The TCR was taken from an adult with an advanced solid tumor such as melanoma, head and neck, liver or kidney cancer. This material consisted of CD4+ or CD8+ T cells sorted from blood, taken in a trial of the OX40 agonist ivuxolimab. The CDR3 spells CASSETGGKVEQYF. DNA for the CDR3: TGTGCCAGCAGTGAGACAGGGGGTAAGGTCGAGCAGTACTTC.